The rows below give T cell receptor beta chains drawn from one sample of a study of T-cell memory formation after mild COVID-19. Each CDR3 protein is one row after TCRdb ran MiXCR on the 5' RACE reads. The sample lists hundreds of thousands of distinct CDR3 sequences; about a sixth were seen once. Sequencing was performed on PBMCs or a T cell subset sorted from them (not recorded which). The receptors derive from an adult woman who had mild COVID-19 (a few samples of this study predate the infection). Cell type and time point are not known. CDR3s include the opening cysteine and the closing phenylalanine or tryptophan. Fields, in order: clone size, D gene, J gene, V gene, CDR3 protein, CDR3 DNA. A D gene is named only where the DNA matches it firmly. The listing skips clone size in some rows; elsewhere it reads once, few, many or a size class.

>-|-|TRBJ1-1|TRBV9
CASNEGGPNTEAFF
TGTGCCAGCAACGAGGGGGGCCCGAACACTGAAGCTTTCTTT
>-|-|TRBJ1-6|TRBV18
CASSPFEEGSPLHF
TGTGCCAGCTCACCGTTCGAGGAGGGGTCACCCCTCCACTTT
>-|TRBD1|TRBJ1-2|TRBV5-6
CASRRTGENYGYTF
TGTGCCAGCAGACGGACAGGGGAGAACTATGGCTACACCTTC
>-|-|TRBJ2-5|TRBV6-5
CASSYSGLNVGETQYF
TGTGCCAGCAGTTACTCGGGACTTAACGTCGGCGAGACCCAGTACTTC
>-|TRBD2|TRBJ2-1|TRBV28
CASSSLQTSGRAGSYNEQFF
TGTGCCAGCAGTTCCCTCCAGACTAGCGGGAGGGCCGGGTCCTACAATGAGCAGTTCTTC
>-|TRBD2|TRBJ2-1|TRBV24-1
CATSEPSGSYNEQFF
TGTGCCACCAGTGAACCTAGCGGCTCCTACAATGAGCAGTTCTTC
>few|-|TRBJ1-2|TRBV9
CASSANPITGSYGYTF
TGTGCCAGCAGTGCAAATCCGATAACAGGGTCCTATGGCTACACCTTC
>-|TRBD2|TRBJ2-1|TRBV12-3/TRBV12-4
CASGTSGSVEQFF
TGTGCCAGCGGGACTAGCGGGTCGGTTGAGCAGTTCTTC
>-|TRBD1|TRBJ2-2|TRBV7-9
CASSLSSGRGHTGELFF
TGTGCCAGCAGCTTATCCTCGGGAAGGGGGCACACCGGGGAGCTGTTTTTT
>-|-|TRBJ2-1|TRBV30
CAWSRTGTYNEQFF
TGTGCCTGGAGTAGGACGGGCACTTACAATGAGCAGTTCTTC
>-|TRBD1|TRBJ1-2|TRBV19
CASRFTHLSRDRGRSDGYTF
TGTGCCAGTAGATTTACTCACCTCAGTCGGGACAGGGGGCGTTCTGATGGCTACACCTTC
>few|-|TRBJ2-7|TRBV4-1
CASSQNLADSRKRYEQYF
TGCGCCAGCAGCCAAAATTTGGCGGACAGCCGGAAGCGCTACGAGCAGTACTTC
>-|-|TRBJ2-5|TRBV28
CASSLKRDGERETQYF
TGTGCCAGCAGTTTAAAAAGGGATGGGGAGAGAGAGACCCAGTACTTC
>once|TRBD2|TRBJ2-1|TRBV6-1
CASTMLAGGPGEQFF
TGTGCCAGTACCATGCTAGCGGGGGGGCCGGGTGAGCAGTTCTTC
>many|-|TRBJ1-1|TRBV7-9
CASSPESRNTEAFF
TGTGCCAGCAGCCCAGAGAGTAGGAACACTGAAGCTTTCTTT
>-|-|TRBJ1-2|TRBV12-3/TRBV12-4
CASSSALGLSGYTF
TGTGCCAGCAGCTCCGCCCTGGGGCTAAGTGGCTACACCTTC
>-|TRBD2|TRBJ2-7|TRBV10-3
CAITRDYSYEQYF
TGTGCCATCACCAGGGACTATTCCTACGAGCAGTACTTC
>-|TRBD1|TRBJ2-7|TRBV11-1
CASSLVDRDAYEQYF
TGTGCCAGCAGCTTAGTTGACAGGGACGCCTACGAGCAGTACTTC
>once|TRBD1|TRBJ2-1|TRBV16
CASSQASGTGQFF
TGTGCCAGCAGCCAAGCCTCAGGGACAGGGCAGTTCTTC
>-|TRBD2|TRBJ2-2|TRBV4-2
CASSHPHPGTSGRVGTGELFF
TGTGCCAGCAGCCATCCACATCCCGGGACTAGCGGGAGGGTCGGCACCGGGGAGCTGTTTTTT
>-|TRBD1|TRBJ2-3|TRBV9
CASSVGGQGSDTQYF
TGTGCCAGCAGCGTAGGGGGACAGGGATCAGATACGCAGTATTTT
>-|-|TRBJ1-1|TRBV29-1
CSVQTNTEAFF
TGCAGCGTCCAGACGAACACTGAAGCTTTCTTT
>few|TRBD1|TRBJ1-2|TRBV5-1
CASSRGGQRGYTF
TGCGCCAGCAGCCGGGGGGGACAGCGAGGCTACACCTTC
>-|-|TRBJ2-1|TRBV5-4
CASSTGPSSYNEQFF
TGTGCCAGCAGCACGGGCCCTAGCTCCTACAATGAGCAGTTCTTC
>few|-|TRBJ2-1|TRBV25-1
CASSESHEQFF
TGTGCCAGCAGTGAATCCCATGAGCAGTTCTTC
>-|-|TRBJ1-2|TRBV2
CASRARGQGTYGYTF
TGTGCCAGCAGGGCCCGCGGGCAGGGCACCTATGGCTACACCTTC
>many|-|TRBJ1-6|TRBV4-3
CASSQDLRGGNSPLHF
TGCGCCAGCAGCCAAGATCTGAGGGGCGGGAATTCACCCCTCCACTTT
>-|-|TRBJ2-2|TRBV7-2
CALHRAGELFF
TGTGCCCTTCATCGAGCCGGGGAGCTGTTTTTT
>few|TRBD2|TRBJ2-7|TRBV29-1
CSVGGTGGRPGEQYF
TGCAGCGTTGGCGGGACGGGGGGGCGGCCCGGGGAGCAGTACTTC
>few|-|TRBJ2-1|TRBV7-3
CASSAGTYNEQFF
TGTGCCAGCAGCGCAGGCACCTACAATGAGCAGTTCTTC
>-|-|TRBJ1-4|TRBV20-1
CSATGPLGEKLFF
TGCAGTGCGACCGGGCCCCTCGGAGAAAAACTGTTTTTT
>-|-|TRBJ2-6|TRBV15
CATSRVTSSSGANVLTF
TGTGCCACCAGCAGAGTAACCTCAAGCTCTGGGGCCAACGTCCTGACTTTC
>-|-|TRBJ2-1|TRBV20-1
CSAPDLWGGSSYNEQFF
TGCAGTGCCCCGGATCTTTGGGGGGGCAGCTCCTACAATGAGCAGTTCTTC
>few|-|TRBJ2-5|TRBV7-9
CASSPALDRREETQYF
TGTGCCAGCAGCCCCGCCCTGGACAGGCGGGAGGAGACCCAGTACTTC
>-|-|TRBJ1-2|TRBV15
CATSRGGQGNPYGYTF
TGTGCCACCAGCAGAGGGGGGCAGGGAAATCCCTATGGCTACACCTTC
>many|-|TRBJ2-1|TRBV4-1
CASSLGDSGPHNEQFF
TGCGCCAGCAGTCTCGGGGACTCCGGGCCCCACAATGAGCAGTTCTTC
>-|TRBD1|TRBJ2-1|TRBV7-9
CASSSGQGVVNEQFF
TGTGCCAGCAGCTCGGGACAGGGTGTAGTGAATGAGCAGTTCTTC
>few|-|TRBJ2-5|TRBV7-9
CASSGPRGPGTQYF
TGTGCCAGCAGCGGCCCGAGGGGCCCCGGGACCCAGTACTTC
>-|TRBD2|TRBJ2-7|TRBV19
CASSMETSGGSPYEQYF
TGTGCCAGTAGTATGGAGACTAGCGGGGGTTCTCCCTACGAGCAGTACTTC
>-|-|TRBJ2-3|TRBV20-1
CSARGEGNGDTQYF
TGCAGTGCTAGAGGGGAAGGGAACGGAGATACGCAGTATTTT
>-|-|TRBJ2-3|TRBV9
CASSVAGISTDTQYF
TGTGCCAGCAGCGTAGCTGGGATTAGCACAGATACGCAGTATTTT
>few|TRBD1|TRBJ1-2|TRBV20-1
CSAHRGGYGYTF
TGCAGTGCTCACAGGGGGGGATATGGCTACACCTTC
>few|-|TRBJ1-1|TRBV5-1
CASSLPEGGADTEAFF
TGCGCCAGCAGCTTACCCGAGGGGGGGGCTGACACTGAAGCTTTCTTT
>-|-|TRBJ1-1|TRBV18
CASSPEDRMNTEAFF
TGTGCCAGCTCACCAGAGGACAGAATGAACACTGAAGCTTTCTTT
>-|-|TRBJ1-2|TRBV2
CASSEARDPPRGYTF
TGTGCCAGCAGTGAAGCCCGGGATCCTCCTCGGGGCTACACCTTC
>-|TRBD2|TRBJ2-5|TRBV20-1
CSARPGLAAWGEETQYF
TGCAGTGCTAGACCCGGACTAGCCGCTTGGGGAGAAGAGACCCAGTACTTC
>few|-|TRBJ2-7|TRBV5-1
CASSLYQGAPSYEQYF
TGCGCCAGCAGCTTGTACCAGGGTGCTCCCTCCTACGAGCAGTACTTC
>few|-|TRBJ2-7|TRBV7-2
CASSFQTGALVSEQYF
TGTGCCAGCAGCTTCCAAACGGGGGCCTTGGTTTCCGAGCAGTACTTC
>-|TRBD2|TRBJ2-1|TRBV6-6
CASSYSRTSGSGSYNEQFF
TGTGCCAGCAGTTACTCACGGACTAGCGGGAGCGGCTCCTACAATGAGCAGTTCTTC
>-|-|TRBJ2-3|TRBV4-3
CASSRGGGGDTQYF
TGCGCCAGCAGCCGGGGGGGAGGGGGAGATACGCAGTATTTT
>few|-|TRBJ1-1|TRBV5-1
CASSLGGQGPNTEAFF
TGCGCCAGCAGCTTGGGTGGGCAGGGGCCGAACACTGAAGCTTTCTTT
>few|TRBD2|TRBJ2-3|TRBV29-1
CSVEDPLGGRGTDTQYF
TGCAGCGTTGAAGATCCCCTCGGCGGGAGAGGCACAGATACGCAGTATTTT
>-|-|TRBJ2-3|TRBV6-6
CASSSSNRRTDTQYF
TGTGCCAGCAGTTCGAGTAATCGGAGGACAGATACGCAGTATTTT
>-|TRBD1|TRBJ2-1|TRBV3-1
CASSQGDRGPPVQFF
TGTGCCAGCAGCCAAGGGGACAGGGGTCCCCCTGTGCAGTTCTTC
>few|-|TRBJ2-7|TRBV20-1
CSARPPTGPYEQYF
TGCAGTGCTAGACCCCCGACAGGCCCCTACGAGCAGTACTTC
>many|TRBD1|TRBJ2-1|TRBV5-4
CASSEDRFSYNEQFF
TGTGCCAGCAGCGAGGACAGGTTCTCCTACAATGAGCAGTTCTTC
>few|TRBD2|TRBJ2-1|TRBV3-1
CASSQSSGSAEQFF
TGTGCCAGCAGCCAATCAAGCGGGAGTGCTGAGCAGTTCTTC